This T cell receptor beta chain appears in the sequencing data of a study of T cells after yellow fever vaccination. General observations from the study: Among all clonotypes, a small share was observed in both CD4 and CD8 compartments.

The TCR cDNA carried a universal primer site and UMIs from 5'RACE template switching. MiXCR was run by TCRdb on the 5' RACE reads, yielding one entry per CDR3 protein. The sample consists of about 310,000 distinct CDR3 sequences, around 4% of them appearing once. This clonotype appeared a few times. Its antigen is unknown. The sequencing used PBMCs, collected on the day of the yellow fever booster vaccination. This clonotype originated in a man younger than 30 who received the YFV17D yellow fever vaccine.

The CDR3 coding sequence is TGTGCCAGCAGCCGCAATCAGGGGCAGGGAAAACTGTTTTTT. Translating it yields CASSRNQGQGKLFF. The chain uses TRBV14 and TRBJ1-4, with D possibly matching TRBD1 (6 bases). With 4 bases removed from V and 10 bases from J, the gap between germline ends came to 16 bases. Germline V gene data show CDR1 as SGHDN and CDR2 as FVKESK. The CDR3 totals 14 residues.